This T cell receptor beta chain was recovered during a study of T cell responses to AZD1222 COVID-19 vaccine. Notes on the study in general: Increases in Spike-specific TCR breadth and depth were seen after two AZD1222 doses. Repertoire sampling happened only post peak T cell response. White British people made up most donors, females outnumbered males, and clonal diversity was possibly underestimated.

Assay: immunoSEQ multiplex PCR; the TCRdb copy retains only in-frame clones and omits some. The profile shows some 64,000 clones, 75% to 95% of them singletons. Notes on this clone: No antigen is known for it.

The trim removed 7 bases at V and 5 bases at J, leaving 10 bases unmatched. The germline CDR1 and CDR2 sequences are SQVTM and ANQGSEA. This CDR3 contains 13 residues. Here the sequenced sample was peripheral blood, taken 28 days after the second dose of the MenACWY control vaccine. The clonotype comes from an adult who received the MenACWY meningococcal vaccine as a control. The chain employs TRBV29-1 and TRBJ2-7; 8 bases align to TRBD1. The CDR3 region has the DNA TGCAGCGCTCGACAGGGGATTATCGACGAGCAGTACTTC. The encoded protein is CSARQGIIDEQYF.